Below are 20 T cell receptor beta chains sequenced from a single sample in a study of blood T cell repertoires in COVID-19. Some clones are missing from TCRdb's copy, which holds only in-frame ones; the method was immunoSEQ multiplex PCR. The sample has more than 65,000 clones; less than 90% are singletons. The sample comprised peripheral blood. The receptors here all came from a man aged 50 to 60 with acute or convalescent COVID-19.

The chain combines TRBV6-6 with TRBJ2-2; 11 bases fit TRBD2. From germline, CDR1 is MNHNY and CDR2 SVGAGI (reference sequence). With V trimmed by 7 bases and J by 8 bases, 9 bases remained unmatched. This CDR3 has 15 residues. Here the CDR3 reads CASIGTSGPGGELFF. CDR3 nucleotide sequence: TGTGCCAGCATTGGGACTAGCGGCCCGGGGGGGGAGCTGTTTTTT.

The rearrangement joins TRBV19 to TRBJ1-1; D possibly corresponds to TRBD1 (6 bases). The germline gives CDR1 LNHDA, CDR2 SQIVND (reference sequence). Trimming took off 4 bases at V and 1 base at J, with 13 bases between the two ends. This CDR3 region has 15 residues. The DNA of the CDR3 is TGTGCCAGTAGTACTGGGGGCAGGGGGAACACTGAAGCTTTCTTT. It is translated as CASSTGGRGNTEAFF. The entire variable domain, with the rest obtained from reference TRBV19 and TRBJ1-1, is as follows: DGGITQSPKYLFRKEGQNVTLSCEQNLNHDAMYWYRQDPGQGLRLIYYSQIVNDFQKGDIAEGYSVSREKKESFPLTVTSAQKNPTAFYLCASSTGGRGNTEAFFGQGTRLTVV.

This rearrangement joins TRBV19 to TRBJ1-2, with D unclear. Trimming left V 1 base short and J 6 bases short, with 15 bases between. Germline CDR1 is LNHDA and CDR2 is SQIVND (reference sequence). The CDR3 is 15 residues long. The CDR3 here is CASSIVSGSGNGYTF. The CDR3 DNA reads TGTGCCAGTAGTATAGTCTCCGGGTCGGGGAATGGCTACACCTTC.

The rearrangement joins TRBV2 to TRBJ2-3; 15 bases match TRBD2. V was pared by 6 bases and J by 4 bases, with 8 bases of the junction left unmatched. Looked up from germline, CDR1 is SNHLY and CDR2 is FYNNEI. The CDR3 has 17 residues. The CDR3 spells CASRPGLAGGSADTQYF. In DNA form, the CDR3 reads TGTGCCAGCAGGCCGGGACTAGCGGGAGGTAGCGCAGATACGCAGTATTTT.

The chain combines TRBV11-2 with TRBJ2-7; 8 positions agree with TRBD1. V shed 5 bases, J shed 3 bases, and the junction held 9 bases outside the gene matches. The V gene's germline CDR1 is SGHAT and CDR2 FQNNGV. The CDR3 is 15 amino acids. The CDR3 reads CASSLTDRDVYEQYF. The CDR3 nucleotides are TGTGCCAGCAGCCTCACGGACAGGGATGTCTACGAGCAGTACTTC.

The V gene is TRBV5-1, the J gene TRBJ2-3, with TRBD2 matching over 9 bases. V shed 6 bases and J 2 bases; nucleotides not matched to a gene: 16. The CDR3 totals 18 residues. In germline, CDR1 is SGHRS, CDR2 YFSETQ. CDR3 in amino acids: CASTYEGRGRGPTDTQYF. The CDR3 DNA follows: TGCGCCAGCACTTATGAGGGGCGCGGGAGGGGACCCACAGATACGCAGTATTTT.

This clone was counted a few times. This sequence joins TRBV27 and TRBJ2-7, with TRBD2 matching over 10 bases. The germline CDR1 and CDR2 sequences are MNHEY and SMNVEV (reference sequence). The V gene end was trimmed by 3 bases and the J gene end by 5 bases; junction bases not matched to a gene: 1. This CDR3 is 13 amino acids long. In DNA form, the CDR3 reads TGTGCCAGCAGTTTTAGCGGGGGGAACGAGCAGTACTTC. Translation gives CASSFSGGNEQYF.

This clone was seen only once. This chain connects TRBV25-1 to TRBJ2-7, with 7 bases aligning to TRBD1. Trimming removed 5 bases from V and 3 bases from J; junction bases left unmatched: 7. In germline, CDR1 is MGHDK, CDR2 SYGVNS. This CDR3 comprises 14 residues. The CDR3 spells CASSSTGVGYEQYF. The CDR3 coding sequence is TGTGCCAGCAGTTCAACAGGGGTGGGCTACGAGCAGTACTTC.

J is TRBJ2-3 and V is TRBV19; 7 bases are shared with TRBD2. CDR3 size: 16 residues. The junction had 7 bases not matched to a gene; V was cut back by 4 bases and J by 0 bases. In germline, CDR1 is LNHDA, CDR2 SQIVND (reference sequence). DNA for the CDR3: TGTGCCAGTAGTACCCAGTTGGGAGGGAGCACAGATACGCAGTATTTT. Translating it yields CASSTQLGGSTDTQYF.

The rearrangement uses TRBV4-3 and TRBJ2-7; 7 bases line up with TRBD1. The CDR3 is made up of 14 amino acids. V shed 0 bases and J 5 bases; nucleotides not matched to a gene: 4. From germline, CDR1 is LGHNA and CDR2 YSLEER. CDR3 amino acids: CASSQELGGHEQYF. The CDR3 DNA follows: TGCGCCAGCAGCCAAGAGTTAGGGGGCCACGAGCAGTACTTC.

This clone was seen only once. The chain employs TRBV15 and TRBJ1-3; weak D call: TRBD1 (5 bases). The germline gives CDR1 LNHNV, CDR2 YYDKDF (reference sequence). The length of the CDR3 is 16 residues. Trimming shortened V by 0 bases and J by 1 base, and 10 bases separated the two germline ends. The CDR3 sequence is CATSRDRGVSGNTIYF. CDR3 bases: TGTGCCACCAGCAGAGATCGGGGGGTGTCTGGAAACACCATATATTTT.

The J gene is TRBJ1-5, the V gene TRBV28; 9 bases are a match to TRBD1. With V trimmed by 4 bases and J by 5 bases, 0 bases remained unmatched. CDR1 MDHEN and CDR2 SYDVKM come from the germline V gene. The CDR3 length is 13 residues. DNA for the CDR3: TGTGCCAGCAGTTGGGACAGGGATCAGCCCCAGCATTTT. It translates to CASSWDRDQPQHF.

In DNA form, the CDR3 reads TGCGCCAGCAGCTCGGGACAGGGGAATTCACCCCTCCACTTT. This sequence encodes CASSSGQGNSPLHF. The rearrangement links TRBV5-1 to TRBJ1-6; 10 bases are shared with TRBD1. Germline V lookup: CDR1 SGHRS, CDR2 YFSETQ. This CDR3 contains 14 residues. J lost 7 bases, V lost 3 bases, and 1 base had no gene match.

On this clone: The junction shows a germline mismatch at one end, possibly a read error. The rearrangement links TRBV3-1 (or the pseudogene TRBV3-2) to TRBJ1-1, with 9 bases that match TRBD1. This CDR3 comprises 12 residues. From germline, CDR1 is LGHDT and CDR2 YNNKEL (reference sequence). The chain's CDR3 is CASSQGGTGRGF. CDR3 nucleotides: TGTGCCAGCAGCCAAGGGGGGACAGGGAGAGGGTTT.

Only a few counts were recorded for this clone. CDR3 nucleotide sequence: TGTGCCAGCAGCCAAGTCCAGGGACAGGGTAGAAGCGGGGAGCTGTTTTTT. Residues: CASSQVQGQGRSGELFF. This chain uses TRBV3-1 (or the pseudogene TRBV3-2) with TRBJ2-2, with TRBD1 matching over 9 bases. J lost 7 bases, V lost 1 base, and 10 bases had no gene match. This CDR3 has 17 residues. CDR1 and CDR2 from the germline V gene are LGHDT and YNNKEL (reference sequence).

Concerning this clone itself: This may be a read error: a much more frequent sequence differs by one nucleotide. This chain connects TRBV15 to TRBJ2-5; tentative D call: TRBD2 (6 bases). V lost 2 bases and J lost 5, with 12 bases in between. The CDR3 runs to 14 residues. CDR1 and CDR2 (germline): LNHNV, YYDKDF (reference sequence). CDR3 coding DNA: TGTGCCACCAGCAGAAGATGGCGGGGTGAGACCCAGTACTTC. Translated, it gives CATSRRWRGETQYF.

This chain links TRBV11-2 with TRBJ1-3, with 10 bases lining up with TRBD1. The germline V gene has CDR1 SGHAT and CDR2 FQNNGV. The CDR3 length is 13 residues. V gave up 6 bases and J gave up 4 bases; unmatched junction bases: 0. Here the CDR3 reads CASRTGGGNTIYF. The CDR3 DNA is TGTGCCAGCAGGACAGGGGGCGGAAACACCATATATTTT.

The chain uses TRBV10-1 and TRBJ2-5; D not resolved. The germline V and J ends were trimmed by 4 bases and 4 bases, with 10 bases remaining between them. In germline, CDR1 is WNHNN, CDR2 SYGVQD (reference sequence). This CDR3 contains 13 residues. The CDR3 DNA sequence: TGCGCCAGCAGTGCCAATATAGTAGAGACCCAGTACTTC. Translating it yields CASSANIVETQYF.

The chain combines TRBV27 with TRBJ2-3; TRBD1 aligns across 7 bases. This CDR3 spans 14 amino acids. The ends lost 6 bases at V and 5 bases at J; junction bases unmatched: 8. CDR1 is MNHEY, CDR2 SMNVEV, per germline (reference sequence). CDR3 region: CASRVTGAGDTQYF. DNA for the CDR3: TGTGCCAGCAGGGTTACAGGGGCCGGAGATACGCAGTATTTT.

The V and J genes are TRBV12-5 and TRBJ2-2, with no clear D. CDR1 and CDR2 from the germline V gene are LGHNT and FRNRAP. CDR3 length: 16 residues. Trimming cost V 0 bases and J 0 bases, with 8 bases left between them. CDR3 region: CASGLVVTTNTGELFF. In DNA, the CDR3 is TGTGCTAGTGGTTTGGTAGTCACAACGAACACCGGGGAGCTGTTTTTT.